These T cell receptor beta chains were read from a single sample in a study of control samples from healthy donors and cancer patients. Some clones are missing from TCRdb's copy, which holds only in-frame ones; the method was immunoSEQ multiplex PCR. The sample carries some 120,000 clones, 70% to 90% recorded once. Sequences were obtained from blood. The receptors were gathered from a man in his fifties in good health. Each CDR3 is given with its conserved first and last residue. D genes are given only for firm matches. Expanded clones are given a class, and other clones once, few, many or no size at all.

cdr3_length	d_call	v_call	clone_size	j_call	cdr3_aa	cdr3_nt
16	.	TRBV5-1	.	TRBJ2-7	CASSLAAGAQAYEQYF	TGCGCCAGCAGCTTGGCTGCGGGCGCGCAGGCCTACGAGCAGTACTTC
12	.	TRBV19	.	TRBJ1-5	CASSTGNQPQHF	TGTGCCAGTTCCACGGGGAATCAGCCCCAGCATTTT
16	.	TRBV18	.	TRBJ2-2	CASSPRGLGNTGELFF	TGTGCCAGCTCACCACGGGGCCTCGGGAACACCGGGGAGCTGTTTTTT
15	.	TRBV7-3	.	TRBJ1-2	CASSLRAGPNYGYTF	TGTGCCAGCAGCTTAAGGGCAGGCCCTAACTATGGCTACACCTTC
15	TRBD1	TRBV7-2	.	TRBJ1-2	CASSPGTGGSYGYTF	TGTGCCAGCAGCCCCGGGACAGGGGGCAGCTATGGCTACACCTTC
14	.	TRBV15	.	TRBJ1-5	CATSRDRDNQPQHF	TGTGCCACCAGCCGAGACAGAGACAATCAGCCCCAGCATTTT
15	TRBD1	TRBV7-9	.	TRBJ2-1	CASSSGTGGYNEQFF	TGTGCCAGCAGTAGCGGGACAGGGGGCTACAATGAGCAGTTCTTC
14	.	TRBV27	.	TRBJ1-1	CASRPISGVTEAFF	TGTGCCAGCAGACCTATTTCTGGGGTGACTGAAGCTTTCTTT
14	.	TRBV30	.	TRBJ2-7	CAWNRGLDYGEQYF	TGTGCCTGGAACAGGGGATTGGACTACGGCGAGCAGTACTTC
16	.	TRBV28	.	TRBJ2-7	CASSPIFWTPTYEQYF	TGTGCCAGCAGTCCCATTTTTTGGACTCCGACCTACGAGCAGTACTTC
16	TRBD2	TRBV7-9	once	TRBJ2-5	CASSLATGQGGMTQYF	TGTGCCAGCAGCTTAGCGACCGGGCAGGGAGGGATGACCCAGTACTTC
13	.	TRBV6-5	.	TRBJ2-7	CASSPWGSYEQYF	TGTGCCAGCAGCCCCTGGGGCTCCTACGAGCAGTACTTC
14	.	TRBV15	few	TRBJ1-1	CATSKGPLNTEAFF	TGTGCCACCAGCAAGGGACCTCTAAACACTGAAGCTTTCTTT
17	TRBD2	TRBV6-1	.	TRBJ2-1	CASSVPRGAYSYNEQFF	TGTGCCAGCAGTGTCCCGCGGGGGGCCTACTCCTACAATGAGCAGTTCTTC
13	.	TRBV7-9	.	TRBJ1-2	CASSRSALTGYTF	TGTGCCAGCAGCCGTAGTGCCTTGACTGGCTACACCTTC
14	.	TRBV5-1	.	TRBJ2-7	CASRLQSSSYEQYF	TGCGCCAGCAGATTACAGTCTAGCTCCTACGAGCAGTACTTC
16	TRBD1	TRBV6-2/TRBV6-3	once	TRBJ1-2	CASSKQGSTRGDGYTF	TGTGCCAGCAGCAAACAGGGGTCCACCCGAGGGGATGGCTACACCTTC
14	TRBD1	TRBV15	.	TRBJ1-2	CATSRVGTGNGYTF	TGTGCCACCAGCAGAGTTGGGACAGGGAATGGCTACACCTTC
14	.	TRBV11-2	.	TRBJ2-4	CASSFILAKNIQYF	TGTGCCAGCAGCTTCATACTAGCCAAAAACATTCAGTACTTC
13	.	TRBV7-9	.	TRBJ1-6	CASSSKTNSPLHF	TGTGCCAGCAGCTCGAAGACCAATTCACCCCTCCACTTT
14	.	TRBV7-2	.	TRBJ2-7	CASSVDWTSTLEYF	TGTGCCAGCAGCGTGGACTGGACTTCTACGCTGGAGTACTTC
12	.	TRBV7-3	.	TRBJ2-1	CASSLGVGEQFF	TGTGCCAGCAGCTTAGGTGTAGGTGAGCAGTTCTTC
14	.	TRBV12-5	.	TRBJ1-1	CASGTDLMGTEAFF	TGTGCTAGTGGTACGGACCTAATGGGGACTGAAGCTTTCTTT
14	TRBD1	TRBV5-1	.	TRBJ1-5	CASSSGQGGQPQHF	TGCGCCAGCAGCAGTGGACAGGGAGGCCAGCCCCAGCATTTT
17	TRBD1	TRBV9	.	TRBJ2-2	CASSVEGRGFDTGELFF	TGTGCCAGCAGCGTAGAGGGCAGGGGGTTTGACACCGGGGAGCTGTTTTTT
17	TRBD1	TRBV23-1	once	TRBJ1-2	CATRITDRDRVFYGYTF	TGCGCCACCAGGATCACCGACAGGGACAGGGTTTTCTATGGCTACACCTTC
15	.	TRBV12-2	.	TRBJ1-1	CASRLASGHYTEAFF	TGCGCAAGTCGCTTAGCGTCTGGTCACTACACTGAAGCTTTCTTT
15	.	TRBV5-6	.	TRBJ2-3	CASSLGQGITDTQYF	TGTGCCAGCAGCCTCGGCCAGGGCATCACAGATACGCAGTATTTT
14	.	TRBV24-1	.	TRBJ1-2	CATSERTRSEGYTF	TGTGCCACCAGTGAACGGACCAGATCGGAGGGCTACACCTTC
14	.	TRBV7-2	.	TRBJ2-7	CASSLGSRGDEQYF	TGTGCCAGCAGCTTAGGAAGCAGGGGGGACGAGCAGTACTTC
15	.	TRBV10-3	.	TRBJ2-7	CAISESAGNPYEQYF	TGTGCCATCAGTGAGTCGGCAGGGAACCCCTACGAGCAGTACTTC
13	.	TRBV5-4	.	TRBJ1-1	CASRQTGNTEAFF	TGTGCCAGCAGACAAACAGGGAACACTGAAGCTTTCTTT
14	.	TRBV6-6	.	TRBJ1-4	CASSYSGFYEKLFF	TGTGCCAGCAGTTACTCCGGTTTTTATGAAAAACTGTTTTTT
15	.	TRBV7-3	.	TRBJ1-6	CASSLTSGVGSPLHF	TGTGCCAGCAGCTTAACGTCAGGGGTAGGTTCACCCCTCCACTTT
16	.	TRBV5-1	.	TRBJ1-3	CASSLATRGAGNTIYF	TGCGCCAGCAGCTTGGCGACGCGGGGGGCCGGAAACACCATATATTTT
14	.	TRBV19	.	TRBJ1-4	CASTLGGYGEKLFF	TGTGCCAGTACCCTGGGGGGGTACGGAGAAAAACTGTTTTTT
17	.	TRBV4-2	.	TRBJ2-2	CASSQDLGQKNTGELFF	TGTGCCAGCAGCCAAGATCTTGGCCAGAAGAACACCGGGGAGCTGTTTTTT
15	.	TRBV5-6	.	TRBJ1-1	CASSFVAGKGTEAFF	TGTGCCAGCAGCTTTGTAGCAGGAAAAGGCACTGAAGCTTTCTTT
12	.	TRBV7-2	.	TRBJ1-1	CASSKYRGEAFF	TGTGCCAGCAGCAAGTACCGAGGCGAAGCTTTCTTT
13	.	TRBV5-4	once	TRBJ2-5	CASSTDYQETQYF	TGTGCCAGCAGTACGGACTACCAAGAGACCCAGTACTTC
16	.	TRBV3-1/TRBV3-2	.	TRBJ1-2	CASSQWGTLANYGYTF	TGTGCCAGCAGCCAATGGGGGACACTAGCTAACTATGGCTACACCTTC
16	.	TRBV11-2	.	TRBJ1-6	CASSTLGGSGVRPLHF	TGTGCCAGCAGCACCCTCGGCGGCAGCGGGGTCCGACCCCTCCACTTT
20	TRBD2	TRBV5-1	.	TRBJ2-7	CASSLGQGRRTSSGTYEQYF	TGCGCCAGCAGCTTAGGTCAGGGCAGACGGACTAGCTCTGGAACCTACGAGCAGTACTTC
13	.	TRBV5-1	.	TRBJ2-2	CASSLAATEELFF	TGCGCCAGCAGCCTGGCGGCTACCGAGGAGCTGTTTTTT